This note documents a single T cell receptor beta chain sequence. This CDR3 comprises 14 residues. With V trimmed by 1 base and J by 3 bases, 4 bases remained unmatched. Per the germline V gene, CDR1 is GTSNPN and CDR2 is SVGIG (reference sequence). The data are from a study of blood T cell repertoires in COVID-19. Sequenced by immunoSEQ multiplex PCR; TCRdb stores in-frame clones only, minus some. Of roughly 180,000 clones in the sample, around 80% were seen once. This clonotype originated in a woman aged 55 to 70 who had recovered from COVID-19. Sequenced material: PBMCs or T cells enriched from blood (not recorded which). The rearrangement joins TRBV30 to TRBJ2-3, with 7 bases fitting TRBD1. In nucleotides, the CDR3 is TGTGCCTGGAGTGAGGGGGCCTTTACAGATACGCAGTATTTT. It specifies CAWSEGAFTDTQYF.